This is a list of T cell receptor beta chains from one sample in a study of cytomegalovirus exposure and HLA in healthy donors. Sequenced by immunoSEQ multiplex PCR; TCRdb stores in-frame clones only, minus some. Of some 120,000 clones in the sample, less than 90% were seen once. Sample: PBMCs. The receptors were sampled from a man between 50 and 59 years old in good health and CMV-seronegative. Each CDR3 is given with its conserved first and last residue. Fields, in order: clone size, V gene, J gene, CDR3 length, CDR3 protein. Where a row states a size, it is once, few, many or the class of an expanded clone; other rows omit it.

once	TRBV27	TRBJ1-1	17	CASRSAGTGVKNTEAFF
.	TRBV10-3	TRBJ2-1	14	CATKESSGSNEQFF
few	TRBV19	TRBJ1-1	15	CASSIRGGADTEAFF
.	TRBV6-4	TRBJ1-4	18	CASSDSFKRTATNEKLFF
.	TRBV10-3	TRBJ2-5	15	CAISEQAGGGETQYF
.	TRBV5-1	TRBJ1-2	16	CASSLQGQKTRYGYTF
.	TRBV21-1	TRBJ2-5	15	CARIGPFAVQETQYF
.	TRBV7-2	TRBJ1-2	15	CASSLVTLGGDGYTF
few	TRBV6-5	TRBJ2-3	13	CASRGQGTDTQYF
.	TRBV28	TRBJ2-7	14	CASSSIAGVVRQYF
.	TRBV5-4	TRBJ1-5	14	CASSLQGNGQPQHF
.	TRBV5-4	TRBJ2-7	14	CASSLPTGEHEQYF
.	TRBV9	TRBJ2-2	14	CASTGQANTGELFF
.	TRBV7-3	TRBJ2-6	16	CASSLTPRSGANVLTF
.	TRBV19	TRBJ1-3	15	CASSDTGDSGNTIYF
.	TRBV7-7	TRBJ2-2	14	CASSPSQGTGELFF
.	TRBV29-1	TRBJ2-5	12	CSVGQGSETQYF
.	TRBV2	TRBJ2-3	14	CASSDPRYSDTQYF
.	TRBV6-5	TRBJ1-1	15	CASSYARVILTEAFF
.	TRBV28	TRBJ2-7	17	CASNRLAGGWRSYEQYF
.	TRBV7-6	TRBJ1-1	17	CASSHSTGTLMNTEAFF
.	TRBV9	TRBJ2-7	17	CASRVEAGGPSSYEQYF
.	TRBV2	TRBJ2-3	15	CAIGVDSSRTDTQYF
.	TRBV7-2	TRBJ1-2	14	CASSLRWGDYGYTF
.	TRBV12-5	TRBJ2-5	14	CASGPQNRGGTQYF
few	TRBV2	TRBJ1-1	12	CASSEDLPGAFF
.	TRBV7-3	TRBJ2-2	17	CASSLTRLAGNTGELFF
.	TRBV6-5	TRBJ1-4	15	CASRAADSPVEKLFF
once	TRBV7-2	TRBJ2-7	18	CASSYRTSGGPSSYEQYF
.	TRBV28	TRBJ1-1	15	CASSLTGQGLTEAFF